Shown below are 25 T cell receptor beta chains from a single sample sequenced in a study of response to subunit inactivated influenza vaccine. A single record per CDR3 protein comes from TCRdb applying MiXCR to the RT-PCR reads. Of some 600,000 distinct CDR3 sequences in the sample, 11% to 15% were seen once. Sequenced here: PBMCs from blood, sampled around 15 days before vaccination. All receptors come from a man in his forties or fifties who received an inactivated influenza vaccine.

This clonotype has more than one count but fewer than ten. V is TRBV6-1 and J is TRBJ1-2; no firm D call. V shed 6 bases and J shed 4 bases, with 12 bases lying between them. The CDR3 has 13 amino acids. Germline CDR1 and CDR2: MNHNS and SASEGT. CDR3 region: CASRAGPPYGYTF. The DNA for the CDR3 is TGTGCCAGCAGAGCCGGGCCCCCCTATGGCTACACCTTC.

In this sample, this clonotype turned up many times. The chain links TRBV27 to TRBJ1-5; no reliable D call. CDR3 length: 14 amino acids. The V end was cut by 3 bases, the J end by 0 bases, with 6 bases between. Germline V gene lookup returns CDR1 MNHEY and CDR2 SMNVEV (reference sequence). CDR3 in amino acids: CASSLRYSNQPQHF. The CDR3 DNA sequence: TGTGCCAGCAGTTTGAGGTATAGCAATCAGCCCCAGCATTTT.

This clonotype was counted only a few times. This chain uses TRBV3-1 with TRBJ2-7; 12 positions match TRBD1. The trim removed 0 bases at V and 0 bases at J, leaving 3 bases unmatched. Germline loops: CDR1 LGHDT, CDR2 YNNKEL (reference sequence). The CDR3 is 17 amino acids. Here the CDR3 DNA reads TGTGCCAGCAGCCAAGATTGGGACAGGGGGCCCTCCTACGAGCAGTACTTC. Encoded protein: CASSQDWDRGPSYEQYF.

Only a few counts were recorded for this clonotype. The genes are TRBV18 and TRBJ2-5; maybe TRBD1 (6 bases). Germline V gene lookup returns CDR1 KGHSH and CDR2 LQKENI. The V gene lost 3 bases and the J gene lost 2 bases, with 16 bases spanning the gap. This CDR3 has 16 residues. The CDR3 nucleotides read TGTGCCAGCTCACCCCTTAATTCGGACAGACAAGAGACCCAGTACTTC. Translation: CASSPLNSDRQETQYF.

This clonotype occurred a few times. The gene calls are TRBV12-2 and TRBJ2-1; the D call TRBD2 from the table was never checked on the DNA. TRBV12-2 is termed a pseudogene. CDR3 size: 18 residues. CDR3 loop: CASRCSSGETMGFGEQFF. CDR3 coding DNA: TGTGCAAGTCGCTGTTCTAGCGGGGAAACCATGGGGTTCGGTGAGCAGTTCTTC.

This clonotype was counted at least ten times. The V gene is TRBV7-2, the J gene TRBJ1-1; D gene unclear. The CDR3 length is 15 residues. Germline assignment: CDR1 SGHTA and CDR2 FQGNSA. Deletions cut 3 bases from V and 3 bases from J, with 14 bases between. The CDR3 nucleotides are TGTGCCAGCAGCTTCCAGAGTTGGTTGGACACTGAAGCTTTCTTT. This sequence encodes CASSFQSWLDTEAFF.

This chain links TRBV20-1 with TRBJ2-7; 9 bases agree with TRBD2. CDR3 length equals 14 residues. With V trimmed by 0 bases and J by 3 bases, 3 bases remained unmatched. Per the germline V gene, CDR1 is DFQATT and CDR2 is SNEGSKA (reference sequence). This chain's CDR3 is CSARDLAGYYEQYF. The CDR3 DNA follows: TGCAGTGCTAGAGATCTAGCGGGATACTACGAGCAGTACTTC.

The chain employs TRBV5-6 and TRBJ2-3; 7 nucleotides agree with TRBD1. The CDR3 is made up of 15 amino acids. V shed 4 bases and J 3 bases; nucleotides not matched to a gene: 8. Germline V gene data show CDR1 as SGHDT and CDR2 as YYEEEE. CDR3 protein: CASSLGTAFTDTQYF. CDR3 nucleotides: TGTGCCAGCAGCCTCGGGACAGCTTTTACAGATACGCAGTATTTT.

This clonotype was picked up a small number of times. The V and J genes are TRBV6-2 or TRBV6-3 and TRBJ1-1; a possible D gene is TRBD1 (5 bases). V was pared by 4 bases and J by 8 bases, with 14 bases between. Germline V lookup: CDR1 MNHEY, CDR2 SVGEGT. The CDR3 has 13 amino acids. CDR3 DNA: TGTGCCAGCAGTTTATACAGGATCGGCGAAGCTTTCTTT. As protein: CASSLYRIGEAFF.

This clonotype showed up just a few times. CDR3 loop: CSASPQLETQYF. The CDR3 DNA sequence: TGCAGTGCTAGCCCCCAGTTAGAGACCCAGTACTTC. J is TRBJ2-5 and V is TRBV20-1; no clear D gene. CDR1 is DFQATT, CDR2 SNEGSKA, per germline (reference sequence). The CDR3 consists of 12 residues. Trimming cost V 3 bases and J 4 bases, with 9 bases left between them.

The chain joins TRBV7-2 to TRBJ2-2; a weak D match, TRBD2 (6 bases). V lost 2 bases to trimming and J lost 0 bases, with 10 bases between them. This CDR3 comprises 16 residues. Germline V gene data show CDR1 as SGHTA and CDR2 as FQGNSA. This CDR3 reads CASSLPSSANTGELFF. The DNA of the CDR3 is TGTGCCAGCAGCTTACCGTCTAGCGCGAACACCGGGGAGCTGTTTTTT. Combining the CDR3 with reference TRBV7-2 and TRBJ2-2 gives the whole variable domain GAGVSQSPSNKVTEKGKDVELRCDPISGHTALYWYRQSLGQGLEFLIYFQGNSAPDKSGLPSDRFSAERTGGSVSTLTIQRTQQEDSAVYLCASSLPSSANTGELFFGEGSRLTVL.

At least ten counts were recorded for this clonotype. This rearrangement joins TRBV12-3 or TRBV12-4 to TRBJ1-1; possibly TRBD1 for D (5 bases). V dropped 5 bases and J dropped 5 bases, with 18 bases sitting between them. CDR3 length equals 15 residues. CDR3 DNA: TGTGCCAGCAGTCCGCGGACAAATCGATATACTGAAGCTTTCTTT. Encoded protein: CASSPRTNRYTEAFF.

The rearrangement links TRBV3-1 to TRBJ2-1, with 10 bases aligning to TRBD2. With 4 bases clipped from V and 10 bases from J, the junction kept 10 bases outside the gene matches. This CDR3 has 15 amino acids. The germline V gene has CDR1 LGHDT and CDR2 YNNKEL (reference sequence). This CDR3 reads CASSLGSLAGVEQFF. For the CDR3, the DNA is TGTGCCAGCAGCCTGGGGAGTCTAGCGGGGGTGGAGCAGTTCTTC.

This sequence joins TRBV4-1 and TRBJ1-1; TRBD1 aligns across 10 bases. Per germline, CDR1 MGHRA and CDR2 YSYEKL. J lost 3 bases, V lost 3 bases, and 4 bases had no gene match. The length of the CDR3 is 15 residues. The DNA for the CDR3 is TGCGCCAGCAGCCATCCCGGGACAGGGGACACTGAAGCTTTCTTT. Translating gives CASSHPGTGDTEAFF.

The chain combines TRBV28 with TRBJ1-1; D remains unclear. Germline CDR1 reads MDHEN; CDR2 reads SYDVKM. The CDR3 loop spans 12 amino acids. Trimming pared 6 bases from V and 6 bases from J, leaving 11 bases between. CDR3 in DNA: TGTGCCAGCAGCGCGGGTTCAGCTGAAGCTTTCTTT. Residues: CASSAGSAEAFF.

The chain carries TRBV7-8 and TRBJ2-7; D perhaps matches TRBD1 (7 bases). This CDR3 is built from 15 residues. V was shortened by 5 bases and J by 0 bases, with 14 bases between the two germline ends. Germline V gene lookup returns CDR1 SGHVS and CDR2 FQNEAQ. In nucleotides, the CDR3 is TGTGCCAGCAGCCGTGCAGGGGGGCTCTCCTACGAGCAGTACTTC. It yields the protein CASSRAGGLSYEQYF.

This clonotype was seen ten or more times. The chain employs TRBV12-3 or TRBV12-4 and TRBJ1-2; D is perhaps TRBD1 (6 bases). This CDR3 comprises 13 residues. V dropped 6 bases and J dropped 0 bases, with 8 bases sitting between them. DNA for the CDR3: TGTGCCAGCAGGGGGGCTGCTAACTATGGCTACACCTTC. Its protein product is CASRGAANYGYTF.

This clonotype has at least ten counts. CDR3 nucleotide sequence: TGTGCCATCAGTGAGTTGCTGCACGGGGAGCTGTTTTTT. It yields the protein CAISELLHGELFF. V usage is TRBV10-3 and J usage is TRBJ2-2; D is ambiguous. Germline-derived CDR1 and CDR2 are ENHRY and SYGVKD. Trimming removed 1 base at V and 7 bases at J, with 7 bases between. CDR3 size: 13 residues.

This clonotype was observed a handful of times. This chain links TRBV5-1 with TRBJ2-1, with 8 bases fitting TRBD2. CDR3 size: 15 residues. The germline V gene encodes CDR1 SGHRS and CDR2 YFSETQ. The V gene end was trimmed by 4 bases and the J gene end by 9 bases; junction bases not matched to a gene: 12. The CDR3 DNA is TGCGCCAGCAGCGTATCTATAGCGGGGTCGCGTGAGCAGTTCTTC. This translates into CASSVSIAGSREQFF.

There are a few counts of this clonotype. The chain employs TRBV7-9 and TRBJ2-2; no firm D call. CDR1 SEHNR and CDR2 FQNEAQ come from the germline V gene (reference sequence). The V and J ends lost 4 bases and 2 bases respectively, with 14 bases between them. The CDR3 length is 16 residues. The CDR3 DNA reads TGTGCCAGCAGCTCCCCCGAAAGAACCAACACCGGGGAGCTGTTTTTT. This sequence encodes CASSSPERTNTGELFF.

This clonotype was counted only a few times. This chain connects TRBV5-1 to TRBJ1-1, with TRBD1 matching 8 bases. The CDR3 covers 13 residues. The V gene's germline CDR1 is SGHRS and CDR2 YFSETQ. V was clipped by 4 bases and J by 11 bases; unmatched bases: 10. The CDR3 DNA sequence: TGCGCCAGCAGCAGGACAGGGCGCGGTCGGGCTTTCTTT. Amino acid sequence: CASSRTGRGRAFF.

This clonotype was observed a handful of times. The chain couples TRBV12-3 or TRBV12-4 to TRBJ1-1, with D unresolved. Trimming took off 6 bases at V and 1 base at J, with 9 bases between the two ends. The CDR3 contains 13 residues. CDR3 region: CASRRAPNTEAFF. In nucleotides, the CDR3 is TGTGCCAGCAGGCGTGCCCCGAACACTGAAGCTTTCTTT.

This chain joins TRBV6-5 and TRBJ2-1, with D possibly matching TRBD1 (6 bases). V shed 4 bases and J shed 7 bases, with 14 bases lying between them. The CDR3 runs to 14 residues. Per germline, CDR1 MNHEY and CDR2 SVGAGI. The CDR3 protein is CASSSRQAANEQFF. The CDR3 DNA is TGTGCCAGCAGTTCCCGACAGGCGGCGAATGAGCAGTTCTTC.

This clonotype has at least ten counts. The J gene is TRBJ2-5, the V gene TRBV29-1; D call uncertain. The CDR3 is made up of 12 amino acids. The V gene's germline CDR1 is SQVTM and CDR2 ANQGSEA. V was shortened by 3 bases and J by 0 bases, with 5 bases between the two germline ends. The CDR3 spells CSVDVNQETQYF. DNA of the CDR3: TGCAGCGTTGATGTTAACCAAGAGACCCAGTACTTC.

This clonotype was observed a few times. The rearrangement joins TRBV27 to TRBJ2-1, with a tentative D call TRBD2 (5 bases). Germline CDR1 is MNHEY and CDR2 is SMNVEV (reference sequence). V was trimmed by 3 bases and J by 9 bases, leaving 15 bases between them. This CDR3 has 14 amino acids. This CDR3 reads CASSFESLAPEQFF. DNA of the CDR3: TGTGCCAGCAGTTTCGAAAGTCTAGCCCCTGAGCAGTTCTTC.